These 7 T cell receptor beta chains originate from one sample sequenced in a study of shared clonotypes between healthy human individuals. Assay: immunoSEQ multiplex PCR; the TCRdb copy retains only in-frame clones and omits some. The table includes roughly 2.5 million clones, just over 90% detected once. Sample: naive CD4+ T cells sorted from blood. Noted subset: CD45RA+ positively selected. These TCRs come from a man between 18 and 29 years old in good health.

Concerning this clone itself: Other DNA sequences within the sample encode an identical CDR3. For the CDR3, the DNA is TGTGCCAGCAGCGTCCGGGACACTGGAAACACCATATATTTT. This gives the protein CASSVRDTGNTIYF. V is TRBV9 and J is TRBJ1-3; possible D gene TRBD1, 6 bases. The CDR3 contains 14 residues. Germline V gene data show CDR1 as SGDLS and CDR2 as YYNGEE. V lost 2 bases, J lost 2 bases, and 8 bases lay in between.

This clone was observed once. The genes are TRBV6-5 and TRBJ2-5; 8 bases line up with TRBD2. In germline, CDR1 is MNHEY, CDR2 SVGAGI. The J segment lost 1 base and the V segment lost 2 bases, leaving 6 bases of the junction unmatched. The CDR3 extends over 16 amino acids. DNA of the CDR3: TGTGCCAGCAGTTACCCCGGGACTAGTCCCCAAGAGACCCAGTACTTC. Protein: CASSYPGTSPQETQYF.

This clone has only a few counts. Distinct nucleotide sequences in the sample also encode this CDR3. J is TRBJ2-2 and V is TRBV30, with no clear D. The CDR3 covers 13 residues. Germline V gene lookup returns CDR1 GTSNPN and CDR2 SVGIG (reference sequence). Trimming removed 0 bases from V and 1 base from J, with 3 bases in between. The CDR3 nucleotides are TGTGCCTGGAGTGTGGGGAACACCGGGGAGCTGTTTTTT. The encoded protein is CAWSVGNTGELFF.

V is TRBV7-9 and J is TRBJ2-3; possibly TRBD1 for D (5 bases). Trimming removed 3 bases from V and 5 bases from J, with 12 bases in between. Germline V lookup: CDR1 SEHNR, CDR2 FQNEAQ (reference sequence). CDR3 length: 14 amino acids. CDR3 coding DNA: TGTGCCAGCAGCTTTCAGGGTAATGGAGATACGCAGTATTTT. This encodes CASSFQGNGDTQYF. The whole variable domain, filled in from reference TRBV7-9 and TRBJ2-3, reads DTGVSQNPRHKITKRGQNVTFRCDPISEHNRLYWYRQTLGQGPEFLTYFQNEAQLEKSRLLSDRFSAERPKGSFSTLEIQRTEQGDSAMYLCASSFQGNGDTQYFGPGTRLTVL.

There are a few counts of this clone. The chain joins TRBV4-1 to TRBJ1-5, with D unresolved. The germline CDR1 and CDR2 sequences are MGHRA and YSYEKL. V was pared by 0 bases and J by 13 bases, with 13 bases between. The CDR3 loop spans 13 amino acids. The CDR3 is CASSQDLRASQHF. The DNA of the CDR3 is TGCGCCAGCAGCCAAGATCTCCGAGCTTCTCAGCATTTT.

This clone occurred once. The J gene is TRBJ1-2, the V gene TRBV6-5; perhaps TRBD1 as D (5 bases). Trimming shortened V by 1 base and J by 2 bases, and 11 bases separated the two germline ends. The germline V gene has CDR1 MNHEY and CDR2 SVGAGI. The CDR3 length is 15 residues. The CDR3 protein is CASSYWEGTNYGYTF. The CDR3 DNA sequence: TGTGCCAGCAGTTACTGGGAGGGGACGAACTATGGCTACACCTTC.

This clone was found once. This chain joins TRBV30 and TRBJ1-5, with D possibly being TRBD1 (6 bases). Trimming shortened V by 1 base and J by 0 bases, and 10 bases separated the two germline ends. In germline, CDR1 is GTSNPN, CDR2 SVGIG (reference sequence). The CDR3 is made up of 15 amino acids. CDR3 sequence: CAWSGDTNSNQPQHF. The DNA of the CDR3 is TGTGCCTGGAGTGGGGACACAAATAGCAATCAGCCCCAGCATTTT.